The rows below give T cell receptor beta chains drawn from one sample of a study of cytotoxic CD8 clonotypes in ibrutinib-treated CLL. TCRdb keeps only in-frame clones here, not all; method: immunoSEQ multiplex PCR. The sample consists of 35,000 to 55,000 clones, approximately 69% of them appearing once. The input for sequencing was PBMCs, taken after 12 months of ibrutinib treatment. These receptor sequences come from a human donor with chronic lymphocytic leukemia. The conserved cysteine and the conserved F or W are not part of the CDR3 here. Size tells how often a clone was seen (once, few, many) or the class of an expanded clone, and some rows leave it out.

J gene	V gene	clone size	CDR3 protein
TRBJ2-7	TRBV11-2	once	ASSLGPYWTGVGGYEQY
TRBJ1-1	TRBV30	-	AWSVRDHGEAF
TRBJ1-2	TRBV27	-	ASRATGGAYGYT
TRBJ1-5	TRBV27	-	ASSLTTGPKPQH
TRBJ2-1	TRBV6-1	-	ASSAGGADPLNEQF
TRBJ1-5	TRBV28	few	ASAGGGPYSNQPQH
TRBJ1-2	TRBV18	-	ASSPGYRGNGYT
TRBJ2-1	TRBV18	few	ASSPGTGVYNEQF
TRBJ2-3	TRBV5-6	-	ASSLFRNTDTQY
TRBJ1-3	TRBV4-1	-	ASSQETGGNAGNTIY
TRBJ2-6	TRBV5-1	-	ASSGGQEFAGANVLT
TRBJ1-5	TRBV16	-	ASSQLLGQSNQPQH
TRBJ1-6	TRBV25-1	-	ASRPELGRSPLH
TRBJ2-7	TRBV7-2	-	ASSSGTGGNEQY
TRBJ2-7	TRBV6-5	-	ASSWRPNYEQY
TRBJ1-1	TRBV6-5	-	ATEKNTEAF
TRBJ2-2	TRBV7-3	-	ASSLKPGQAGAGELF
TRBJ1-4	TRBV25-1	-	ASIGLTNEKLF
TRBJ2-2	TRBV10-3	-	AISESFRAGELF
TRBJ1-2	TRBV7-9	-	ASSPQGADGRGYT
TRBJ2-7	TRBV19	-	ASSIGSRGSSYEQY
TRBJ1-5	TRBV23-1	-	ASSQSGKPNQPQH
TRBJ1-3	TRBV19	-	ASSNRPTSGNTIY
TRBJ2-3	TRBV6-4	-	ASKASGADTQY
TRBJ2-7	TRBV7-9	few	ASSVLTSGGYEQY
TRBJ1-1	TRBV7-3	-	ASSLNSPGVGTEAF
TRBJ1-5	TRBV6-6	-	ASSPGTGSYQPQH
TRBJ1-1	TRBV18	-	ASSQNRGGTEAF
TRBJ2-1	TRBV18	once	ASSPRGGDTISNEQF
TRBJ2-7	TRBV11-2	-	ASAREAYEQY
TRBJ2-2	TRBV2	few	ASSQTSSTGELF
TRBJ1-5	TRBV6-1	-	ASGSRTPQH
TRBJ1-2	TRBV4-2	-	ASSQDTPPERFNYGYT
TRBJ1-2	TRBV5-4	-	ASSLSRVDVDGYT
TRBJ1-2	TRBV6-1	-	ASSEPFSYT
TRBJ1-1	TRBV6-6	-	ASSQLTGPSTEAF
TRBJ1-6	TRBV19	few	ASSIVGGRDSPLH
TRBJ2-4	TRBV6-5	once	ASSYSSGTSKNIQY
TRBJ1-6	TRBV6-1	few	ASRWTVEGSPLH
TRBJ2-2	TRBV9	-	ASSDAGGGTGELF
TRBJ2-1	TRBV7-2	few	ASSLSQGSYNEQF
TRBJ2-7	TRBV6-1	-	ASSDWAGSYTYEQY
TRBJ2-3	TRBV14	-	ASSPPRTGPYITDTQY
TRBJ2-7	TRBV27	-	ASRIGQGFYEQY
TRBJ2-7	TRBV28	-	ASSSETSYYEQY
TRBJ1-3	TRBV11-2	few	ASSFRGTSGNTIY
TRBJ1-5	TRBV7-2	-	ASSFRTGNNQPQH
TRBJ1-1	TRBV6-1	-	ASRQTEDTEAF
TRBJ2-6	TRBV6-1	-	ASVAGGGGANVLT
TRBJ2-7	TRBV11-3	-	ASSLGGSSYEQY
TRBJ1-1	TRBV6-1	-	ASRPTRSGLTEAF
TRBJ1-2	TRBV5-1	-	ASSPWSGNLYGYT